Listed below are T cell receptor beta chains from one sample, sequenced in a study of T cells after yellow fever vaccination. TCRdb reanalysed the 5' RACE reads using MiXCR and keeps one entry per CDR3 protein. Found here are 300,000 to 450,000 distinct CDR3 sequences, 6.2% of them singletons; the top ten hold approximately 16%. The specimen was PBMCs, collected 5 days after the yellow fever booster vaccination. The receptors here all came from a man aged 30 to 45 who received the YFV17D yellow fever vaccine. Both conserved end residues are part of each CDR3. Fields, in order: V gene, J gene, D gene, CDR3 protein. D genes are given only for firm matches.

V gene: TRBV29-1
J gene: TRBJ2-2
D gene: .
CDR3 protein: CSVAENTGELFF

V gene: TRBV7-9
J gene: TRBJ2-2
D gene: .
CDR3 protein: CASSPGETGELFF

V gene: TRBV15
J gene: TRBJ2-2
D gene: .
CDR3 protein: CATSEAQRNTGELFF

V gene: TRBV12-3/TRBV12-4
J gene: TRBJ2-7
D gene: .
CDR3 protein: CASQKQGGPYEQYF

V gene: TRBV4-2
J gene: TRBJ2-3
D gene: .
CDR3 protein: CASSTTSPATDTQYF

V gene: TRBV21-1
J gene: TRBJ2-5
D gene: .
CDR3 protein: CASIKDRAGKTQYF

V gene: TRBV29-1
J gene: TRBJ2-4
D gene: .
CDR3 protein: CSVESLAKNIQYF

V gene: TRBV5-6
J gene: TRBJ2-5
D gene: .
CDR3 protein: CASSLLRGETQYF

V gene: TRBV7-2
J gene: TRBJ2-7
D gene: .
CDR3 protein: CASQGQVRYEQYF

V gene: TRBV13
J gene: TRBJ2-7
D gene: .
CDR3 protein: CASIRTIGSYEQYF

V gene: TRBV7-9
J gene: TRBJ2-1
D gene: .
CDR3 protein: CASGHANEQFF

V gene: TRBV30
J gene: TRBJ2-1
D gene: TRBD2
CDR3 protein: CAWSPSPSGRANEQFF

V gene: TRBV12-3/TRBV12-4
J gene: TRBJ2-2
D gene: .
CDR3 protein: CASSPLTGELFF

V gene: TRBV20-1
J gene: TRBJ2-2
D gene: .
CDR3 protein: CSARDRQGWKCTGELFF

V gene: TRBV27
J gene: TRBJ1-1
D gene: .
CDR3 protein: CASSVTGSNTEAFF

V gene: TRBV12-3/TRBV12-4
J gene: TRBJ2-3
D gene: TRBD2
CDR3 protein: CASSRELASDTQYF

V gene: TRBV5-1
J gene: TRBJ2-5
D gene: .
CDR3 protein: CASSLRQTRTAQYF

V gene: TRBV20-1
J gene: TRBJ1-1
D gene: .
CDR3 protein: CSAIGVADTEAFF

V gene: TRBV18
J gene: TRBJ2-7
D gene: .
CDR3 protein: CASSPGGGRTEQYF

V gene: TRBV20-1
J gene: TRBJ1-6
D gene: .
CDR3 protein: CSARDLVTGSGGNSPLHF

V gene: TRBV6-1
J gene: TRBJ1-5
D gene: .
CDR3 protein: CASSRNSNQPQHF

V gene: TRBV12-3/TRBV12-4
J gene: TRBJ2-2
D gene: .
CDR3 protein: CAILVAVGELFF

V gene: TRBV6-5
J gene: TRBJ2-2
D gene: .
CDR3 protein: CASSDGGELFF

V gene: TRBV7-6
J gene: TRBJ2-1
D gene: .
CDR3 protein: CASSPTTGTHNEQFF

V gene: TRBV30
J gene: TRBJ1-4
D gene: .
CDR3 protein: CAWRAMEKLFF

V gene: TRBV19
J gene: TRBJ2-2
D gene: TRBD1
CDR3 protein: CASSRQGPVLTGELFF

V gene: TRBV4-1
J gene: TRBJ1-1
D gene: .
CDR3 protein: CASSLGPLNTEAFF

V gene: TRBV12-3/TRBV12-4
J gene: TRBJ2-1
D gene: .
CDR3 protein: CASSSTVYNEQFF

V gene: TRBV5-1
J gene: TRBJ2-1
D gene: .
CDR3 protein: CASRTTKVNEQFF

V gene: TRBV20-1
J gene: TRBJ2-3
D gene: .
CDR3 protein: CSASESVDTQYF

V gene: TRBV9
J gene: TRBJ2-1
D gene: .
CDR3 protein: CASSVSGLQFF

V gene: TRBV4-1
J gene: TRBJ2-1
D gene: TRBD2
CDR3 protein: CASSRPGLAGSNEQFF

V gene: TRBV4-1
J gene: TRBJ2-1
D gene: TRBD2
CDR3 protein: CASRNSGKNNEQFF

V gene: TRBV7-2
J gene: TRBJ2-1
D gene: .
CDR3 protein: CASSQRNANEQFF

V gene: TRBV7-2
J gene: TRBJ2-3
D gene: TRBD2
CDR3 protein: CASARLAGSRDTQYF

V gene: TRBV7-2
J gene: TRBJ2-5
D gene: .
CDR3 protein: CASSLSRAQYF

V gene: TRBV20-1
J gene: TRBJ2-1
D gene: TRBD1
CDR3 protein: CSANRDRGIYEQFF

V gene: TRBV7-2
J gene: TRBJ2-2
D gene: TRBD2
CDR3 protein: CASRAASGRNTGELFF

V gene: TRBV5-1
J gene: TRBJ1-1
D gene: .
CDR3 protein: CASSLEGSGTEAFF

V gene: TRBV28
J gene: TRBJ1-2
D gene: TRBD1
CDR3 protein: CASSSGQGSTGYTF

V gene: TRBV20-1
J gene: TRBJ2-3
D gene: .
CDR3 protein: CSAKKDTQYF

V gene: TRBV7-7
J gene: TRBJ2-5
D gene: TRBD1
CDR3 protein: CASSPGTGTSETQYF

V gene: TRBV3-1
J gene: TRBJ1-1
D gene: .
CDR3 protein: CASGWGLTEAFF

V gene: TRBV5-5
J gene: TRBJ2-3
D gene: TRBD2
CDR3 protein: CASSLELAGVTDTQYF

V gene: TRBV5-1
J gene: TRBJ2-5
D gene: .
CDR3 protein: CASSLAVGLSETQYF

V gene: TRBV7-2
J gene: TRBJ1-6
D gene: .
CDR3 protein: CASSLEWGTAGSPLHF